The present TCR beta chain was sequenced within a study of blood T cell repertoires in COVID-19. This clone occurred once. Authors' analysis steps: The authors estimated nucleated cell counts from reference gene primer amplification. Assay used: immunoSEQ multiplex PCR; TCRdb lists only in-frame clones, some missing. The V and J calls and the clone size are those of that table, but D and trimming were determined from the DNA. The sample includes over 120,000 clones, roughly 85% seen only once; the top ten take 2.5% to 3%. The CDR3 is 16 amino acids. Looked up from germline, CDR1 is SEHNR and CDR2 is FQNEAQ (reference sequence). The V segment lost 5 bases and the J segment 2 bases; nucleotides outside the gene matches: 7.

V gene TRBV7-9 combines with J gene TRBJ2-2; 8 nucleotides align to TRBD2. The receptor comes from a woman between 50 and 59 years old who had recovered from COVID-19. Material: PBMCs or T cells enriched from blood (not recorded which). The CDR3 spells CASSRGTRSNTGELFF. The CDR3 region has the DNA TGTGCCAGCAGCCGAGGGACTAGGAGCAACACCGGGGAGCTGTTTTTT.